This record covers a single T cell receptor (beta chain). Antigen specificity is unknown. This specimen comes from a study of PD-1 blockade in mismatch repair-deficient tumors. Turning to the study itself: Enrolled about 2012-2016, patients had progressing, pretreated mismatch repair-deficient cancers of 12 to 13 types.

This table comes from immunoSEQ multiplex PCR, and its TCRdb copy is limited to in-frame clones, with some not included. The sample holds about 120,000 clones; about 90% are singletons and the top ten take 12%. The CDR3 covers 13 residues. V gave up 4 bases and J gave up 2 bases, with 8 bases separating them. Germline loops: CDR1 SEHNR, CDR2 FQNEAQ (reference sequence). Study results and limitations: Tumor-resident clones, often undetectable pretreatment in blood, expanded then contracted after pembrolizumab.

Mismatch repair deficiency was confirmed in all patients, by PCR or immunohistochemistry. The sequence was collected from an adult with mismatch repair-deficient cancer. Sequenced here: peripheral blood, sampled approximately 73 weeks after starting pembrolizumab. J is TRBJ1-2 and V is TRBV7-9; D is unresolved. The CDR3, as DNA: TGTGCCAGCAGCTCTCAGCCGAACTATGGCTACACCTTC. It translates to CASSSQPNYGYTF. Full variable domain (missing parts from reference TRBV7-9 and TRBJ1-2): DTGVSQNPRHKITKRGQNVTFRCDPISEHNRLYWYRQTLGQGPEFLTYFQNEAQLEKSRLLSDRFSAERPKGSFSTLEIQRTEQGDSAMYLCASSSQPNYGYTFGSGTRLTVV.